The sequence of this T cell receptor (beta chain) was determined in a study of vaccination effects on CD4 cells after COVID-19. Overall study: Of the BNT162b2 and mRNA-1273 vaccines, participants received two doses of one or the other.

Study conclusions and caveats: Small numbers of convalescent patients limited the study. It also lacked early post-infection timepoints.

The CDR3 sequence is 15 residues long. V dropped 0 bases and J dropped 6 bases, with 13 bases sitting between them. Germline CDR1 and CDR2: SGHNT and YYREEE (reference sequence). Worth noting for this clone: What it binds is not known.

Sequencing used immunoSEQ multiplex PCR; TCRdb keeps in-frame clones, though not all of them. This repertoire shows tens of thousands of clones, roughly 72% found once; its top ten account for 3.5% to 4.5%. ViraFEST assay sequencing came after antigen-specific CD4+ T cells were expanded with viral peptide pools. At the end of 9 to 11 days of culture, CD4+ T cells were isolated. No vaccinee had earlier SARS-CoV-2 infection, and nucleocapsid antibodies were negative. The receptor comes from a human donor who received a COVID-19 vaccine. V gene TRBV5-4 combines with J gene TRBJ1-5, with D perhaps TRBD1 (5 bases). The material was CD4+ T cells from PBMCs cultured with HCoV-OC43 spike peptides, obtained before COVID-19 vaccination. Subset denoted: HCoV-OC43 spike overlapping peptide pool stimulation. CDR3 in amino acids: CASSLGGAASQPQHF. CDR3 in DNA: TGTGCCAGCAGCTTGGGTGGGGCAGCGTCTCAGCCCCAGCATTTT.